A selection of T cell receptor beta chains follows, all from one sample in a study of vaccination effects on CD4 cells after COVID-19. The antigens of these receptors remain unknown. TCRdb keeps only in-frame clones here, not all; method: immunoSEQ multiplex PCR. The sample has over 35,000 clones; over 65% are singletons. Sample: CD4+ T cells from PBMCs cultured without peptide, taken after COVID-19 vaccination. These receptors all stem from a human donor who had a prior SARS-CoV-2 infection. CDR3s include the opening cysteine and the closing phenylalanine or tryptophan. The order of the fields is clone size, D gene, V gene, J gene, CDR3 DNA, CDR3 protein. The D gene is left open where the match is weak. Not all rows give a size; the values are once, few, many and, for expanded clones, a class.

>NA|NA|TRBV19|TRBJ2-1
TGTGCCAGTAGTATTAAGATTACATGGGGGAATGAGCAGTTCTTC
CASSIKITWGNEQFF
>NA|NA|TRBV7-9|TRBJ2-3
TGTGCCAGCAGCTTAATGTTGGAACTCGGGTTT
CASSLMLELGF
>few|NA|TRBV19|TRBJ1-2
TGTGCCAGTAGTGTCATCCAGCATGGCTACACCTTC
CASSVIQHGYTF
>NA|NA|TRBV4-3|TRBJ2-3
TGCGCCAGCAGCCAAGTTCGGCCGTCCTGGGGCACAGATACGCAGTATTTT
CASSQVRPSWGTDTQYF
>NA|TRBD1|TRBV7-7|TRBJ1-4
TGTGCTAGCAGCTTACAGGGCAGGGGGGATGAAAAACTGTTTTTT
CASSLQGRGDEKLFF
>few|NA|TRBV19|TRBJ2-1
TGTGCCACCGACATCTCTCGAGTCAGGGGCTATAATGAGCAGTTCTTC
CATDISRVRGYNEQFF
>NA|TRBD2|TRBV6-6|TRBJ2-3
TGTGCCAGCAGTTACAGAACGGGGGGGTACACAGATACGCAGTATTTT
CASSYRTGGYTDTQYF
>NA|NA|TRBV7-3|TRBJ2-4
TGTGCCAGCAGCTTGGACGCCGGAAACATTCAGTACTTC
CASSLDAGNIQYF
>few|NA|TRBV19|TRBJ2-1
TGTGCCAGTACCCAGATCGGAGAGCAGTTCTTC
CASTQIGEQFF
>few|TRBD1|TRBV5-1|TRBJ2-7
TGCGCCAGCAGCTTGTGGGACAGCGAGCAGTACTTC
CASSLWDSEQYF
>NA|NA|TRBV6-5|TRBJ1-1
TGTGCCAGCAGTTACTCATGGAAAGAAGATACTGAAGCTTTCTTT
CASSYSWKEDTEAFF
>NA|NA|TRBV29-1|TRBJ2-5
TGCAGCGTTGAGTTACGAACCCAAGAGACCCAGTACTTC
CSVELRTQETQYF
>NA|NA|TRBV12-3/TRBV12-4|TRBJ1-2
TGTGCCAGCAGTTTTACGGGATTTTATGGCTACACCTTC
CASSFTGFYGYTF
>NA|TRBD2|TRBV6-5|TRBJ2-7
TGTGCCAGCAGCTCACAAGGGACTAGCACCTACGAGCAGTACTTC
CASSSQGTSTYEQYF
>NA|NA|TRBV7-2|TRBJ1-3
TGTGCCAGCAGCTTAGGGGGACTCGGTTACACCATATATTTT
CASSLGGLGYTIYF
>NA|NA|TRBV12-3/TRBV12-4|TRBJ2-3
TGTGCCAGCACTGACCGGCTAGATACGCAGTATTTT
CASTDRLDTQYF
>NA|TRBD1|TRBV7-3|TRBJ2-6
TGTGCCAGCAGCTTACGCCGGGCCCGGACAGGGGCCGACTCTGGGGCCAACGTCCTGACTTTC
CASSLRRARTGADSGANVLTF
>once|NA|TRBV3-1/TRBV3-2|TRBJ1-2
TGTGCCAGCAGCCAACCGGGACAAGTAGGCTATGGCTACACCTTC
CASSQPGQVGYGYTF
>NA|TRBD2|TRBV2|TRBJ2-7
TGTGCCAGCAGTGAGGCTAGCGGGGGAAGTTACGAGCAGTACTTC
CASSEASGGSYEQYF
>NA|NA|TRBV20-1|TRBJ2-5
TGCAGTGCTAGTGAGGGCTGGGAGACCCAGTACTTC
CSASEGWETQYF
>NA|NA|TRBV5-4|TRBJ2-1
TGTGCCAGCAGCTTGGGACTAGATGAGCAGTTCTTC
CASSLGLDEQFF
>NA|NA|TRBV5-4|TRBJ2-1
TGTGCCAGCAGCCCTGGACGGAGAAATGAGCAGTTCTTC
CASSPGRRNEQFF
>few|NA|TRBV5-1|TRBJ1-1
TGCGCCAGCAGCTCTACCGCACATAATGAAGCTTTCTTT
CASSSTAHNEAFF
>NA|TRBD2|TRBV7-7|TRBJ2-2
TGTGCTAGCAGCTTAGCGGGAGGGAGCGCCGGGGAGCTGTTTTTT
CASSLAGGSAGELFF
>NA|NA|TRBV27|TRBJ2-1
TGTGCCAGCAGGCGGGGACCACTAAACAATGAGCAGTTCTTC
CASRRGPLNNEQFF
>few|TRBD2|TRBV19|TRBJ2-2
TGTGCCAGTAGTCGACTAGCGGGAATAGCCGGGGAGCTGTTTTTT
CASSRLAGIAGELFF
>NA|NA|TRBV29-1|TRBJ2-1
TGCAGCGTTCGGCCCTACAATGAGCAGTTCTTC
CSVRPYNEQFF
>NA|NA|TRBV12-3/TRBV12-4|TRBJ1-2
TGTGCCAGCAGTTATGGGGGGAACTATGGCTACACCTTC
CASSYGGNYGYTF
>few|NA|TRBV7-3|TRBJ2-3
TGTGCCAGCAGCTTGGAGTCCGGGACCCAGGCAGATACGCAGTATTTT
CASSLESGTQADTQYF
>NA|NA|TRBV5-1|TRBJ1-2
TGCGCCAGCAGCTTGGAGGGAAGAGAATATGGCTACACCTTC
CASSLEGREYGYTF
>NA|NA|TRBV12-3/TRBV12-4|TRBJ2-3
NA
CASSSSGIDTQYF
>once|NA|TRBV5-4|TRBJ2-1
TGTGCCAGCAGCTTGCAATCGGGAGCGGGCTACAATGAGCAGTTCTTC
CASSLQSGAGYNEQFF
>NA|TRBD1|TRBV25-1|TRBJ1-2
TGTGCCACCGGATCTTGGACAGGGAACTATGGCTACACCTTC
CATGSWTGNYGYTF
>few|NA|TRBV6-1|TRBJ2-7
TGTGCCAGCAGTGAGGGACTGGGGGATTACGAGCAGTACTTC
CASSEGLGDYEQYF
>NA|TRBD1|TRBV4-3|TRBJ2-3
TGCGCCAGCAGCCGGGACAGAGTCACAGATACGCAGTATTTT
CASSRDRVTDTQYF
>once|NA|TRBV11-2|TRBJ1-1
TGTGCCAGCAGCTTAGACCTACAGATGAACACTGAAGCTTTCTTT
CASSLDLQMNTEAFF
>once|NA|TRBV7-9|TRBJ2-1
TGTGCCAGCAGCTTAGTAGGCGCAGGGGCGGACAATGAGCAGTTCTTC
CASSLVGAGADNEQFF
>NA|NA|TRBV11-2|TRBJ1-1
TGTGCCAGCAGCCCCTGGTCACTAACCACTGAAGCTTTCTTT
CASSPWSLTTEAFF
>NA|NA|TRBV19|TRBJ1-4
TGTGCCAGTAGTATAACCCCGAGGAAGGGTGAAAAACTGTTTTTT
CASSITPRKGEKLFF
>NA|TRBD2|TRBV18|TRBJ2-7
TGTGCCAGCTCACCACTGTCGGGTTTAGGGGGACTAGAACCCTACGAGCAGTACTTC
CASSPLSGLGGLEPYEQYF
>NA|NA|TRBV30|TRBJ2-3
TGTGCCTGGAGCCCAACGTGGGATACGCAGTATTTT
CAWSPTWDTQYF